The rows below give T cell receptor beta chains drawn from one sample of a study of blood T cell repertoires in COVID-19. Only in-frame clones appear in the TCRdb table, and some are missing; sequencing was by immunoSEQ multiplex PCR. The repertoire holds over 100,000 clones, with around 87% as singletons. Sequenced input: peripheral blood. The receptors were gathered from a man in his fifties with active COVID-19. The CDR3 runs from the conserved cysteine through the conserved F or W. Each record gives: D gene, clone size, J gene, V gene, CDR3 DNA, CDR3 protein. A D gene is named only where the DNA matches it firmly. Only part of the rows carry a size: once, few, many, or a class if the clone is expanded.

>NA|few|TRBJ2-2|TRBV7-2
TGTGCCAGCAGCCCCGGTCCCGGGGAGCTGTTTTTT
CASSPGPGELFF
>NA|NA|TRBJ2-3|TRBV7-2
TGTGCCAGCAGCCGCTGGGGGGGCGGGGAGTATACGCAGTATTTT
CASSRWGGGEYTQYF
>NA|NA|TRBJ1-1|TRBV5-6
TGTGCCAGCAGCCTAGGGCGCGGGAGGAGTGAAGCTTTCTTT
CASSLGRGRSEAFF
>NA|once|TRBJ2-6|TRBV4-2
TGTGCCAGCAGCCAAGATATCAGCTCTGGGGCCAACGTCCTGACTTTC
CASSQDISSGANVLTF
>TRBD2|NA|TRBJ2-5|TRBV14
TGTGCCAGCAGTGAAGGCCGGACTAGCCTCCAAGAGACCCAGTACTTC
CASSEGRTSLQETQYF
>TRBD1|NA|TRBJ1-6|TRBV27
TGTGCCAGCACAACGACAGGGTGGAATTCACCCCTCCACTTT
CASTTTGWNSPLHF
>NA|NA|TRBJ2-5|TRBV6-5
TGTGCCAGCAGTTACGACAGGGGCGGGAGAGAGACCCAGTACTTC
CASSYDRGGRETQYF
>TRBD2|NA|TRBJ2-2|TRBV5-1
TGCGCCAGCAGCTTCGTCACGACTAGCGGGGCCCTTACTCACACCGGGGAGCTGTTTTTT
CASSFVTTSGALTHTGELFF
>TRBD1|NA|TRBJ1-2|TRBV25-1
TGTGCCAGCACGCCGGGACAGCCAAACTATGGCTACACCTTC
CASTPGQPNYGYTF
>NA|NA|TRBJ1-2|TRBV7-2
TGTGCCAGCAGCTTACGGGGGGGTGGAGGCGGCTACACCTTC
CASSLRGGGGGYTF
>TRBD2|few|TRBJ2-1|TRBV7-9
TGTGCCAGCAGCTTAGCCCGACTCAGCGGGGACAATGAGCAGTTCTTC
CASSLARLSGDNEQFF
>NA|NA|TRBJ1-1|TRBV27
TGTGCCAGCAGTTCGTCACGGCGGCAGTCCTTCACTGAAGCTTTCTTT
CASSSSRRQSFTEAFF
>NA|NA|TRBJ1-3|TRBV18
TGTGCCAGCTCCCTGAGGGACACTGGAAACACCATATATTTT
CASSLRDTGNTIYF
>NA|few|TRBJ2-2|TRBV7-9
TGTGCCAGCAGCGTAACCGGGGAGCTGTTTTTT
CASSVTGELFF
>NA|NA|TRBJ2-5|TRBV6-5
TGTGCCAGCAGTTCCCGACCGGTGGAGAAGACCCAGTACTTC
CASSSRPVEKTQYF
>NA|NA|TRBJ2-1|TRBV6-5
TGTGCCAGCAGTTACGTCCAGCGTATCAATGAGCAGTTCTTC
CASSYVQRINEQFF
>NA|NA|TRBJ2-5|TRBV6-4
TGTGCCAGCAGTGACGGGGGGGAGACCCAGTACTTC
CASSDGGETQYF
>NA|NA|TRBJ1-5|TRBV9
TGTGCCAGCAGCGTAGGGCCCATGGGGGGTTCCGGCAATCAGCCCCAGCATTTT
CASSVGPMGGSGNQPQHF